These 27 T cell receptor beta chains share one sample of origin, sequenced in a study of blood T cell repertoires in COVID-19. The method was immunoSEQ multiplex PCR; TCRdb's version includes in-frame clones alone and lacks a portion of them. This table has fewer than 200,000 clones, around 87% appearing once. The sequencing input was peripheral blood. The receptor set was obtained from a man aged 35 to 55 with active or convalescent COVID-19.

This clone has only one observation. V usage is TRBV9 and J usage is TRBJ2-1; D might be TRBD1 (6 bases). The CDR3 covers 11 residues. With 5 bases removed from V and 10 bases from J, the gap between germline ends came to 10 bases. CDR1 SGDLS and CDR2 YYNGEE come from the germline V gene. CDR3 sequence: CASRGQGEQFF. The DNA for the CDR3 is TGTGCCAGCAGGGGACAAGGGGAGCAGTTCTTC.

The table lists this clone with a count of one. This chain joins TRBV30 and TRBJ1-3; perhaps TRBD1 as D (5 bases). With 2 bases removed from V and 6 bases from J, the gap between germline ends came to 11 bases. CDR1 is GTSNPN and CDR2 is SVGIG in the germline V gene (reference sequence). The CDR3 runs 13 residues. This chain's CDR3 is CAWSPQALNTIYF. The CDR3 DNA follows: TGTGCCTGGAGTCCACAGGCCCTAAACACCATATATTTT. Supplemented by reference TRBV30 and TRBJ1-3, the full variable domain reads SQTIHQWPATLVQPVGSPLSLECTVEGTSNPNLYWYRQAAGRGLQLLFYSVGIGQISSEVPQNLSASRPQDRQFILSSKKLLLSDSGFYLCAWSPQALNTIYFGEGSWLTVV.

The chain has TRBV30 and TRBJ2-3; TRBD1 might be the D (5 bases). This CDR3 comprises 14 residues. Germline loops: CDR1 GTSNPN, CDR2 SVGIG (reference sequence). Trimming pared 3 bases from V and 7 bases from J, leaving 17 bases between. The CDR3 DNA reads as TGTGCCTGGAGCAGCAGGGCCTACCGGAATACGCAGTATTTT. The encoded protein is CAWSSRAYRNTQYF.

The CDR3 loop is CATSPRSREGGEKLFF. The CDR3 DNA reads as TGTGCCACCAGCCCCCGTTCAAGGGAGGGGGGTGAAAAACTGTTTTTT. This chain connects TRBV15 to TRBJ1-4, with TRBD1 as a possible D gene (6 bases). The germline V gene has CDR1 LNHNV and CDR2 YYDKDF (reference sequence). This CDR3 region has 16 residues. With 5 bases removed from V and 7 bases from J, the gap between germline ends came to 20 bases.

The table lists this clone with a count of one. CDR3 DNA: TGTGCCACCAGTGATGGGACAGGGATAAGTTCACCCCTCCACTTT. Residues: CATSDGTGISSPLHF. This rearrangement joins TRBV24-1 to TRBJ1-6; 9 bases match TRBD1. The CDR3 is made up of 15 amino acids. Per the germline V gene, CDR1 is KGHDR and CDR2 is SFDVKD. J lost 9 bases, V lost 3 bases, and 5 bases had no gene match.

This rearrangement joins TRBV24-1 to TRBJ2-1; 9 bases are a match to TRBD1. V gave up 1 base and J gave up 7 bases; unmatched junction bases: 7. This CDR3 is built from 16 residues. The germline CDR1 and CDR2 sequences are KGHDR and SFDVKD. CDR3 protein: CATSDLSGQGQNEQFF. CDR3 nucleotide sequence: TGTGCCACCAGTGATTTATCGGGACAGGGTCAGAATGAGCAGTTCTTC.

The chain couples TRBV10-3 to TRBJ1-3; tentatively, D is TRBD1 (5 bases). The CDR3 has 16 amino acids. V was cut by 6 bases and J by 2 bases, with 17 bases left in between. CDR1 ENHRY and CDR2 SYGVKD come from the germline V gene. CDR3: CAIRGTNRLTGNTIYF. CDR3 DNA: TGTGCCATCAGGGGGACTAACAGGCTTACTGGAAACACCATATATTTT.

This chain uses TRBV25-1 with TRBJ1-2, with 10 bases lining up with TRBD1. The CDR3 spans 16 residues. In germline, CDR1 is MGHDK, CDR2 SYGVNS. J gave up 8 bases and V 2 bases, and 11 bases lay outside the gene matches. Here the CDR3 reads CASSEVPGQGIGGYTF. Written as DNA, the CDR3 is TGTGCCAGCAGTGAAGTCCCGGGACAGGGGATAGGGGGCTACACCTTC.

The V and J genes are TRBV12-3 or TRBV12-4 and TRBJ1-2, with D possibly being TRBD1 (6 bases). This CDR3 is 13 amino acids long. V was clipped by 5 bases and J by 7 bases, with 14 bases between them. The CDR3 coding sequence is TGTGCCAGCAGTCTCAGGGGCACGGGTGGCTACACCTTC. It yields the protein CASSLRGTGGYTF.

This chain connects TRBV2 to TRBJ2-2, with unresolved D. The CDR3 totals 13 residues. CDR1 is SNHLY, CDR2 FYNNEI, per germline. Trimming shortened V by 0 bases and J by 8 bases, and 7 bases separated the two germline ends. The CDR3 DNA reads TGTGCCAGCAGTGAAGCAGAGATGGGGGAGCTGTTTTTT. Its protein product is CASSEAEMGELFF.

This chain connects TRBV11-3 to TRBJ1-1; the D is unclear. The CDR3 runs to 13 residues. Germline CDR1 reads SGHNT; CDR2 reads YENEEA. V lost 4 bases, J lost 3 bases, and 9 bases lay in between. The DNA for the CDR3 is TGTGCCAGCAGCTCCAGACGGGACACTGAAGCTTTCTTT. Its translation is CASSSRRDTEAFF.

The chain combines TRBV6-6 with TRBJ1-1; 7 positions match TRBD1. After removal of 4 bases from V and 5 bases from J, the junction contained 7 bases not matched to a gene. The length of the CDR3 is 14 residues. Germline assignment: CDR1 MNHNY and CDR2 SVGAGI (reference sequence). DNA for the CDR3: TGTGCCAGCAGTTCTCCGTACAGGGGAACTGAAGCTTTCTTT. It codes for CASSSPYRGTEAFF.

CDR3 sequence reads: CSVARRGTEAFF. The CDR3 nucleotides read TGCAGCGTTGCGAGACGAGGCACTGAAGCTTTCTTT. J is TRBJ1-1 and V is TRBV29-1, with unresolved D. Trimming removed 4 bases at V and 4 bases at J, with 10 bases between. CDR1 is SQVTM and CDR2 is ANQGSEA in the germline V gene. CDR3 length: 12 residues.

This clone was seen a handful of times. V is TRBV5-4 and J is TRBJ2-1, with TRBD1 matching over 9 bases. This CDR3 is 16 amino acids long. Germline CDR1 is SGHNT and CDR2 is YYREEE (reference sequence). Trimming removed 4 bases from V and 8 bases from J; junction bases left unmatched: 13. CDR3 DNA sequence: TGTGCCAGCAGCCCATCCCGGGACAGGGTGAGGGATGAGCAGTTCTTC. Encoded protein: CASSPSRDRVRDEQFF.

The rearrangement uses TRBV13 and TRBJ2-5; TRBD1 aligns across 7 bases. The CDR3 loop spans 14 amino acids. The junction had 6 bases not matched to a gene; V was cut back by 4 bases and J by 4 bases. Germline values: CDR1 PRHDT, CDR2 FYEKMQ (reference sequence). CDR3 protein: CASSSSGTAETQYF. The CDR3 nucleotides are TGTGCCAGCAGCTCCTCCGGGACAGCAGAGACCCAGTACTTC.

The CDR3 is CASSTSLAGGFTGELFF. CDR3 bases: TGTGCCAGTAGTACCTCCCTAGCGGGGGGCTTCACCGGGGAGCTGTTTTTT. The genes are TRBV19 and TRBJ2-2; 11 bases agree with TRBD2. J was trimmed by 4 bases and V by 4 bases; bases with no gene match: 8. This CDR3 region has 17 residues. Germline V lookup: CDR1 LNHDA, CDR2 SQIVND (reference sequence).

The V gene is TRBV28, the J gene TRBJ1-4, with 7 bases fitting TRBD1. This CDR3 spans 14 amino acids. J was trimmed by 2 bases and V by 9 bases; bases with no gene match: 6. Germline assignment: CDR1 MDHEN and CDR2 SYDVKM. CDR3: CASRQGRTNEKLFF. CDR3 coding DNA: TGTGCCAGTCGACAGGGACGGACTAATGAAAAACTGTTTTTT.

On this clone itself: At one end, the junction sequence differs from germline, possibly due to a read error. The gene calls are TRBV7-7 and TRBJ2-2, with TRBD1 matching over 8 bases. There are 16 residues in the CDR3. CDR1 is SSHAT and CDR2 is FNYEAQ in the germline V gene (reference sequence). CDR3 coding DNA: TGTGCTAGCAGATCCGGCCCCTCAGGGGGCTCCGGGGAGCTGTTTTTT. Its protein is CASRSGPSGGSGELFF. Drawing the rest from reference TRBV7-7 and TRBJ2-2, the complete variable domain is GAGVSQSPRYKVTKRGQDVTLRCDPISSHATLYWYQQALGQGPEFLTYFNYEAQPDKSGLPSDRFSAERPEGSISTLTIQRTEQRDSAMYRCASRSGPSGGSGELFFGEGSRLTVL.

CDR3 sequence: CASSRAGEGGYEQYF. The CDR3 bases are TGTGCCAGCAGCCGCGCCGGGGAGGGGGGCTACGAGCAGTACTTC. The chain employs TRBV3-1 (or the pseudogene TRBV3-2) and TRBJ2-7, with D possibly TRBD2 on 7 matching bases. V gave up 4 bases and J gave up 3 bases, with 16 bases separating them. CDR3 length: 15 residues. CDR1 and CDR2 (germline): LGHDT, YNNKEL (reference sequence).

The chain combines TRBV12-3 or TRBV12-4 with TRBJ2-3, with D perhaps TRBD2 (5 bases). Trimming left V 6 bases short and J 5 bases short, with 9 bases between. The CDR3 loop spans 12 amino acids. The chain's CDR3 is CASSRTVDTQYF. The CDR3 coding sequence is TGTGCCAGCAGCCGGACTGTAGATACGCAGTATTTT.

The chain employs TRBV7-9 and TRBJ2-3; 7 bases map to TRBD2. The CDR3 consists of 16 residues. J was trimmed by 0 bases and V by 0 bases; bases with no gene match: 3. Germline loops: CDR1 SEHNR, CDR2 FQNEAQ (reference sequence). The CDR3: CASSLATGGSTDTQYF. The CDR3 DNA reads as TGTGCCAGCAGCTTAGCGACCGGGGGGAGCACAGATACGCAGTATTTT.

This clone was found once. The V gene is TRBV5-1, the J gene TRBJ1-4; 7 bases match TRBD1. CDR1 SGHRS and CDR2 YFSETQ come from the germline V gene. V was clipped by 3 bases and J by 3 bases; unmatched bases: 5. This CDR3 is 15 amino acids long. In nucleotides, the CDR3 is TGCGCCAGCAGCTCAGGGACAGCCCCTAATGAAAAACTGTTTTTT. Its translation: CASSSGTAPNEKLFF.

CDR3 sequence (DNA): TGTGCCAGCCGCCTGGCGGGGAAAGAGCAGTTCTTC. Protein sequence: CASRLAGKEQFF. V is TRBV6-5 and J is TRBJ2-1; D is possibly TRBD2 (6 bases). This CDR3 comprises 12 residues. V gave up 8 bases and J gave up 10 bases, with 15 bases separating them. Per the germline V gene, CDR1 is MNHEY and CDR2 is SVGAGI.

The chain recombines TRBV12-3 or TRBV12-4 with TRBJ1-6; D gene ambiguous. CDR3 length equals 13 residues. Trimming cost V 7 bases and J 6 bases, with 10 bases left between them. Here the CDR3 reads CASTTDFNSPLHF. The CDR3 DNA is TGTGCCAGCACAACGGACTTTAATTCACCCCTCCACTTT.

The CDR3 DNA is TGCGCCAGCAGCTTACAGGGGCCCGCGAACACCGGGGAGCTGTTTTTT. This gives the protein CASSLQGPANTGELFF. The rearrangement uses TRBV5-1 and TRBJ2-2, with 7 bases that match TRBD1. This CDR3 contains 16 residues. After removal of 2 bases from V and 0 bases from J, the junction contained 4 bases not matched to a gene. CDR1 is SGHRS, CDR2 YFSETQ, per germline.

The chain employs TRBV4-3 and TRBJ2-5, with D possibly being TRBD1 (6 bases). The germline CDR1 and CDR2 sequences are LGHNA and YSLEER. The V end was cut by 0 bases, the J end by 7 bases, with 12 bases between. The CDR3 is made up of 14 amino acids. Here the CDR3 DNA reads TGCGCCAGCAGCCAAGAAAGACAGGTGGCGACCCAGTACTTC. Translation gives CASSQERQVATQYF.

This rearrangement joins TRBV30 to TRBJ1-4; D call uncertain. The length of the CDR3 is 12 residues. Germline CDR1 GTSNPN, CDR2 SVGIG (reference sequence). V gave up 2 bases and J gave up 4 bases, with 5 bases separating them. The CDR3 here is CAWSFVNEKLFF. In DNA form, the CDR3 reads TGTGCCTGGAGTTTCGTTAATGAAAAACTGTTTTTT. Drawing the rest from reference TRBV30 and TRBJ1-4, the complete variable domain is SQTIHQWPATLVQPVGSPLSLECTVEGTSNPNLYWYRQAAGRGLQLLFYSVGIGQISSEVPQNLSASRPQDRQFILSSKKLLLSDSGFYLCAWSFVNEKLFFGSGTQLSVL.